This entry lists 6 T cell receptor beta chains sequenced from one sample in a study of blood T cells in healthy people across ages. A J-beta primer mix and a sample-barcoded 5' primer were used in a second PCR of roughly 7 to 12 cycles. Each CDR3 protein gets one entry after TCRdb re-called the 5' RACE reads with MiXCR. The repertoire consists of 550,000 to 750,000 distinct CDR3 sequences, with under 25% occurring once and the leading ten covering around 3.4%. Specimen: blood. These receptors originate from a man between 65 and 85 years old in good health.

This rearrangement joins TRBV7-3 to TRBJ2-5; 14 nucleotides agree with TRBD2. The CDR3 is 20 residues long. The germline V gene encodes CDR1 SGHTA and CDR2 FQGTGA. J lost 5 bases, V lost 0 bases, and 14 bases had no gene match. The CDR3 protein is CASSLTETSGRAATDETQYF. As DNA, the CDR3 is TGTGCCAGCAGCTTAACTGAGACTAGCGGGAGGGCCGCAACCGATGAGACCCAGTACTTC.

V gene TRBV20-1 combines with J gene TRBJ2-1; 13 bases line up with TRBD2. There are 16 residues in the CDR3. CDR1 and CDR2 (germline): DFQATT, SNEGSKA (reference sequence). The J segment lost 4 bases and the V segment lost 1 base, leaving 4 bases of the junction unmatched. This CDR3 is CSARVQTSGRYNEQFF. In DNA form, the CDR3 reads TGCAGTGCTAGAGTTCAGACTAGCGGGAGGTACAATGAGCAGTTCTTC.

This sequence joins TRBV6-5 and TRBJ1-2, with D possibly TRBD1 on 5 matching bases. There are 14 residues in the CDR3. Germline V gene sequence: CDR1 MNHEY, CDR2 SVGAGI. The V and J ends lost 6 bases and 7 bases respectively, with 18 bases between them. The CDR3 sequence is CASRTGTSRGGYTF. CDR3 nucleotide sequence: TGTGCCAGCAGAACCGGGACCTCCCGGGGTGGCTACACCTTC.

V and J are TRBV6-4 and TRBJ2-1; 7 nucleotides match TRBD2. The ends lost 2 bases at V and 3 bases at J; junction bases unmatched: 10. CDR3 length equals 17 residues. Germline values: CDR1 MRHNA, CDR2 SNTAGT. The CDR3 DNA is TGTGCCAGCAGTGACGACCCAAGTAGCGGGCGCTACAATGAGCAGTTCTTC. Translated, it gives CASSDDPSSGRYNEQFF.

This chain uses TRBV28 with TRBJ2-1; D is possibly TRBD1 or TRBD2 (5 bases each). The J call may be mistaken, given a closer DNA end match to TRBJ2-5. The CDR3 length is 14 residues. CDR1 and CDR2 from the germline V gene are MDHEN and SYDVKM. CDR3 DNA sequence: TGTGCCAGCAGTTTATTCGGGGACCGAGAGACCCAGTACTTC. Translating it yields CASSLFGDRETQYF.

This clonotype turned up a few times. The rearrangement uses TRBV20-1 and TRBJ2-1; a weak D match, TRBD2 (7 bases). CDR1 and CDR2 (germline): DFQATT, SNEGSKA (reference sequence). With 5 bases removed from V and 7 bases from J, the gap between germline ends came to 15 bases. CDR3 size: 13 residues. Written as DNA, the CDR3 is TGCAGTGCTCCCAGGACAGCGGGGAATGAGCAGTTCTTC. The encoded protein is CSAPRTAGNEQFF.